This is a list of T cell receptor beta chains from one sample in a study of shared clonotypes between healthy human individuals. Assay: immunoSEQ multiplex PCR; the TCRdb copy retains only in-frame clones and omits some. Of some 2.4 million clones in the sample, over 85% were seen once. The sample consisted of naive CD4+ T cells from PBMCs. The source of these receptors is a man aged 18 to 29 in good health. Some clones in this sample may be carry-over from other donors' samples. Each CDR3 is given with its conserved first and last residue. The D gene is left open where the match is weak. Clone size is shown for a subset of rows, as once, few, many or a class of expanded clone.

d_call clone_size j_call v_call cdr3_aa cdr3_nt
TRBD2 - TRBJ2-7 TRBV5-1 CASSLVPGTSGRVEQYF TGCGCCAGCAGCTTGGTACCCGGGACTAGCGGGAGAGTCGAGCAGTACTTC
- - TRBJ2-4 TRBV6-6 CASSPGIWNIQYF TGTGCCAGCAGTCCAGGGATATGGAACATTCAGTACTTC
- - TRBJ1-1 TRBV5-4 CASSPGNGGSEAFF TGTGCCAGCAGCCCCGGAAATGGGGGATCTGAAGCTTTCTTT
- - TRBJ2-7 TRBV28 CASSLRSEQYF TGTGCCAGCAGTTTAAGAAGCGAGCAGTACTTC
- - TRBJ2-1 TRBV7-2 CASSFGGLEQFF TGTGCCAGCAGCTTTGGCGGGTTGGAGCAGTTCTTC
TRBD2 - TRBJ2-5 TRBV5-1 CASSPDGTGGETQYF TGCGCCAGCAGCCCGGACGGGACGGGGGGAGAGACCCAGTACTTC
- - TRBJ2-3 TRBV9 CASSAGLSEDTQYF TGTGCCAGCAGCGCGGGACTCTCGGAAGATACGCAGTATTTT
TRBD1 - TRBJ2-1 TRBV28 CASREQGAGEQFF TGTGCCAGCAGGGAACAGGGGGCAGGTGAGCAGTTCTTC
- - TRBJ1-5 TRBV23-1 CASSQSGVNQPQHF TGCGCCAGCAGTCAATCGGGCGTCAATCAGCCCCAGCATTTT
TRBD2 - TRBJ2-1 TRBV7-2 CASSPGWGGRRRNEQFF TGTGCCAGCAGCCCAGGGTGGGGCGGGAGACGGCGGAATGAGCAGTTCTTC
- - TRBJ2-1 TRBV2 CASSRQSSYNEQFF TGTGCCAGCAGCCGGCAGAGCTCCTACAATGAGCAGTTCTTC
TRBD2 - TRBJ2-1 TRBV7-9 CASSLRGRADWSTYNEQFF TGTGCCAGCAGCTTACGAGGGAGGGCCGATTGGAGCACCTACAATGAGCAGTTCTTC
TRBD1 once TRBJ2-7 TRBV9 CASSPQGVNTYEQYF TGTGCCAGCAGCCCTCAGGGGGTAAACACCTACGAGCAGTACTTC
- - TRBJ1-5 TRBV12-5 CASGLGSDQPQHF TGTGCTAGTGGTTTGGGATCGGATCAGCCCCAGCATTTT
- - TRBJ2-3 TRBV9 CASSDARGADTQYF TGTGCCAGCAGCGATGCCCGTGGGGCAGATACGCAGTATTTT
- - TRBJ2-2 TRBV7-9 CASSLSGNTGELFF TGTGCCAGCAGCTTAAGCGGTAACACCGGGGAGCTGTTTTTT
- - TRBJ2-3 TRBV18 CASSPGPNTDTQYF TGTGCCAGCTCACCGGGGCCCAACACAGATACGCAGTATTTT
- - TRBJ1-4 TRBV19 CASRPTSAANEKLFF TGTGCCAGTAGGCCAACCTCAGCGGCTAATGAAAAACTGTTTTTT
TRBD1 - TRBJ1-2 TRBV19 CASSIRTGYGYTF TGTGCCAGTAGTATTAGGACAGGCTATGGCTACACCTTC
- - TRBJ2-2 TRBV28 CASSLWRGTGELFF TGTGCCAGCAGTTTATGGAGAGGAACCGGGGAGCTGTTTTTT
TRBD1 - TRBJ1-1 TRBV9 CASSPGQRETEAFF TGTGCCAGCAGTCCGGGACAGCGCGAAACTGAAGCTTTCTTT
TRBD2 - TRBJ2-5 TRBV5-1 CASSAYLAGEEETQYF TGCGCCAGCAGCGCCTACCTAGCGGGAGAAGAAGAGACCCAGTACTTC
- few TRBJ1-2 TRBV7-9 CASSRSGGDDYGYTF TGTGCCAGCAGCCGCTCAGGCGGGGATGACTATGGCTACACCTTC
- - TRBJ2-1 TRBV19 CASTSAHPGDNEQFF TGTGCCAGTACATCCGCTCACCCGGGCGACAATGAGCAGTTCTTC
- - TRBJ2-1 TRBV2 CASSGGSSPYNEQFF TGTGCCAGCAGTGGGGGCTCCTCACCCTACAATGAGCAGTTCTTC
- - TRBJ2-1 TRBV28 CASRTAGSSYNEQFF TGTGCCAGCAGGACAGCGGGCAGCTCCTACAATGAGCAGTTCTTC
- - TRBJ2-2 TRBV2 CASSEGLAGELFF TGTGCCAGCAGTGAAGGGCTAGCGGGGGAGCTGTTTTTT
TRBD1 - TRBJ2-1 TRBV6-1 CASKGAGSYNEQFF TGTGCCTCGAAGGGGGCTGGCTCCTACAATGAGCAGTTCTTC
TRBD2 - TRBJ2-1 TRBV5-1 CASSTGTSGIQSSYNEQFF TGCGCCAGCAGCACAGGGACTAGCGGGATCCAAAGCTCCTACAATGAGCAGTTCTTC
- - TRBJ2-3 TRBV28 CASRSGSTDTQYF TGTGCCAGCAGAAGTGGGAGTACAGATACGCAGTATTTT
TRBD1 - TRBJ1-1 TRBV23-1 CASSQTTGVPEAFF TGCGCCAGCAGTCAAACCACAGGGGTCCCCGAAGCTTTCTTT
TRBD1 - TRBJ2-7 TRBV28 CASSLLPGQGDSYEQYF TGTGCCAGCAGTCTTCTCCCGGGACAGGGGGACTCCTACGAGCAGTACTTC
TRBD1 - TRBJ1-2 TRBV5-4 CASSIPRTGEGYTF TGTGCCAGCAGCATTCCGCGGACAGGGGAAGGCTACACCTTC
TRBD2 - TRBJ2-7 TRBV2 CASSDLAGGYEQYF TGTGCCAGCAGTGACCTAGCGGGAGGGTACGAGCAGTACTTC
- - TRBJ2-7 TRBV7-2 CASSLVGTLYEQYF TGTGCCAGCAGCTTAGTCGGCACTCTCTACGAGCAGTACTTC
TRBD2 - TRBJ2-7 TRBV9 CASSVGPGGSNYEQYF TGTGCCAGCAGCGTAGGGCCCGGCGGGAGCAACTACGAGCAGTACTTC
- - TRBJ1-1 TRBV10-3 CAISAKRGGATEAFF TGTGCCATCAGTGCCAAAAGGGGCGGTGCGACTGAAGCTTTCTTT
- - TRBJ2-3 TRBV7-2 CASSLEARGTDTQYF TGTGCCAGCAGCTTAGAAGCCAGGGGAACAGATACGCAGTATTTT
- - TRBJ1-5 TRBV2 CASSEDSASGSQPQHF TGTGCCAGCAGTGAAGATTCGGCTTCGGGTAGTCAGCCCCAGCATTTT
- once TRBJ2-1 TRBV11-1 CASSVMVPGAFFNEQFF TGTGCCAGCAGCGTGATGGTTCCGGGAGCATTTTTCAATGAGCAGTTCTTC
- - TRBJ2-1 TRBV15 CATRSGRGASEQFF TGTGCCACCAGGTCGGGAAGGGGGGCGAGTGAGCAGTTCTTC
TRBD2 - TRBJ2-1 TRBV7-7 CASSPSGRAAEQFF TGTGCCAGCAGTCCTAGCGGGAGGGCGGCCGAGCAGTTCTTC
TRBD2 - TRBJ2-1 TRBV27 CASSSRPLGTSGSLNEQFF TGTGCCAGCAGTAGCAGGCCCCTGGGGACTAGCGGGAGTCTCAATGAGCAGTTCTTC
- - TRBJ2-1 TRBV2 CASSEREVTYNEQFF TGTGCCAGCAGTGAAAGGGAAGTGACCTACAATGAGCAGTTCTTC
- - TRBJ1-5 TRBV28 CASSLGGRSNQPQHF TGTGCCAGCAGTTTGGGGGGCAGAAGCAATCAGCCCCAGCATTTT
- - TRBJ2-1 TRBV6-4 CASSRTRSDEQFF TGTGCCAGCAGCCGGACCCGGAGCGATGAGCAGTTCTTC
- - TRBJ1-1 TRBV27 CASAQGRGTEAFF TGTGCCAGCGCTCAGGGGCGTGGCACTGAAGCTTTCTTT
- - TRBJ2-5 TRBV6-1 CASRDAAVTQYF TGTGCCAGCAGAGATGCGGCGGTAACCCAGTACTTC
TRBD2 - TRBJ2-3 TRBV18 CASSPPGFAGADTQYF TGTGCCAGCTCACCACCGGGGTTTGCGGGGGCAGATACGCAGTATTTT
- - TRBJ2-7 TRBV7-8 CASRQTERAPGWF TGTGCCAGCAGACAAACGGAGCGCGCGCCGGGATGGTTC
- - TRBJ1-4 TRBV7-6 CASSLVGEKLFF TGTGCCAGCAGCTTAGTAGGGGAAAAACTGTTTTTT
- - TRBJ1-4 TRBV29-1 CSVMTGWNEKLFF TGCAGCGTTATGACCGGGTGGAATGAAAAACTGTTTTTT